This T cell receptor (beta chain) was recovered during a study of CD8+CD57+ T cells in acquired aplastic anemia. The wider study: An average of approximately 3.4 ug of DNA was obtained from sorted CD4+ and CD8+ cells. CD4+ reads averaged roughly 9.8 million in healthy donors. Study conclusions and caveats: The study identified more than 25 CD8+ CDR3 sequences shared by patients and controls.

Trimming removed 6 bases from V and 0 bases from J, with 11 bases in between. This CDR3 is 14 amino acids long. Germline V gene data show CDR1 as MNHEY and CDR2 as SMNVEV (reference sequence). Genomic DNA templated the TCR beta VDJ and CDR3 profiling. MiXCR was run by TCRdb on the reads, yielding one entry per CDR3 protein. The sample records roughly 160,000 distinct CDR3 sequences, about 64% being singletons. Comment on this clonotype: The antigen is unknown.

The sequenced sample consisted of sorted CD4+, CD8+, or CD8+CD57+ T cells (not recorded which) from PBMCs. The clonotype comes from a human donor in good health. This chain connects TRBV27 to TRBJ1-1; TRBD1 is a possible D gene (5 bases). The CDR3 protein is CASSPRGMNTEAFF. In DNA, the CDR3 is TGTGCCAGCAGCCCTCGGGGGATGAACACTGAAGCTTTCTTT.